This TCR beta chain was obtained from a study of blood T cell repertoires in COVID-19. About the research overall: Acute and convalescent COVID-19 specimens originated in the United States, Italy and Spain. PBMCs, B-cell-depleted T cells, or T cells were the source of the cDNA or gDNA that made up the material.

The germline V gene encodes CDR1 KGHSH and CDR2 LQKENI. After removal of 2 bases from V and 2 bases from J, the junction contained 6 bases not matched to a gene. CDR3 length: 16 residues. Study processing details: Counts of nucleated cells, estimated from reference gene primer amplification, were obtained. The repertoire was sequenced with immunoSEQ multiplex PCR; TCRdb's copy has only in-frame clones and lacks some. Clone size and the V and J calls come from that table; the DNA yielded D and trimming. The sample has some 250,000 clones; approximately 87% are singletons. The rearrangement links TRBV18 to TRBJ2-7, with 10 positions matching TRBD1. The sequence was collected from a man between 60 and 70 years old with acute or convalescent COVID-19. Sequencing input: peripheral blood. Here the CDR3 reads CASSPSGQGSTYEQYF. The DNA for the CDR3 is TGTGCCAGCTCACCATCGGGACAGGGGTCCACCTACGAGCAGTACTTC.